The entry below describes one TCR beta chain. Trimming pared 3 bases from V and 7 bases from J, leaving 12 bases between. Germline V gives CDR1 SGHVS, CDR2 FQNEAQ. The CDR3 spans 13 residues. The data belong to a study of blood T cell repertoires in COVID-19. As for the study in general: Samples representing acute and convalescent COVID-19 were sourced from the United States, Italy and Spain. Nucleic acid was either cDNA or gDNA, and it came from T cells, B-cell-depleted T cells, or PBMCs.

In the original analysis: Reference gene primer amplification yielded estimated nucleated cell counts. Libraries were prepared by immunoSEQ multiplex PCR; TCRdb keeps only in-frame clonotypes and omits some of them. V, J and clone size reflect that table, while D and trimming were determined from the DNA. This table has about 240,000 clones, 86% appearing once. The material sequenced was peripheral blood. This TCR was sampled from a man at least 80 years old with acute or convalescent COVID-19. The rearrangement joins TRBV7-8 to TRBJ2-5, with D possibly matching TRBD2 (5 bases). The CDR3 protein is CASSLEARGTQYF. The CDR3 region has the DNA TGTGCCAGCAGCTTGGAGGCAAGAGGGACCCAGTACTTC.